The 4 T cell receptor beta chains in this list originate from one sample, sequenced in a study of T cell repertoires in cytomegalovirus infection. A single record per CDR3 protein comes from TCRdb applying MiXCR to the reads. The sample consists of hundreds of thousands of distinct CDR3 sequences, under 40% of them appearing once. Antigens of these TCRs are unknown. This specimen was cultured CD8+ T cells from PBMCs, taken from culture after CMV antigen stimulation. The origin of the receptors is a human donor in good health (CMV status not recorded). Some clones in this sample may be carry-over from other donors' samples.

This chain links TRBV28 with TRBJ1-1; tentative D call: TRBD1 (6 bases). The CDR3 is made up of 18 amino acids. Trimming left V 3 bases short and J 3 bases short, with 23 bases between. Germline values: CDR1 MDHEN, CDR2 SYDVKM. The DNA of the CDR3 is TGTGCCAGCAGTTTGTCCGAGGGATTGTATAAGGGGGACACTGAAGCTTTCTTT. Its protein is CASSLSEGLYKGDTEAFF.

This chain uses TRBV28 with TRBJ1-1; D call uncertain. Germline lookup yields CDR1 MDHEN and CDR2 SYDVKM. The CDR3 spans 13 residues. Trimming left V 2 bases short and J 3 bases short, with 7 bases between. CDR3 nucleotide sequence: TGTGCCAGCAGTTTACACGATGACACTGAAGCTTTCTTT. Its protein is CASSLHDDTEAFF.

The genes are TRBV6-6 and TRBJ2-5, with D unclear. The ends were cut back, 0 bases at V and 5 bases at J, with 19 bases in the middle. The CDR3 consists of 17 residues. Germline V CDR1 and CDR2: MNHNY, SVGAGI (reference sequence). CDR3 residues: CASSYSFAGRVWETQYF. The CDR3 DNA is TGTGCCAGCAGTTACTCGTTCGCTGGAAGAGTTTGGGAGACCCAGTACTTC.

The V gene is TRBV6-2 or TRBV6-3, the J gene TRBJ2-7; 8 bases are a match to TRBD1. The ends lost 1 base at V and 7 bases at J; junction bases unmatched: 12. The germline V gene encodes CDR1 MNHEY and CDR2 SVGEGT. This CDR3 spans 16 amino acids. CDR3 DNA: TGTGCCAGCAGTTACTTAGGGCAGGGGGCCGTCGGTGAGCAGTACGTC. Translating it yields CASSYLGQGAVGEQYV.